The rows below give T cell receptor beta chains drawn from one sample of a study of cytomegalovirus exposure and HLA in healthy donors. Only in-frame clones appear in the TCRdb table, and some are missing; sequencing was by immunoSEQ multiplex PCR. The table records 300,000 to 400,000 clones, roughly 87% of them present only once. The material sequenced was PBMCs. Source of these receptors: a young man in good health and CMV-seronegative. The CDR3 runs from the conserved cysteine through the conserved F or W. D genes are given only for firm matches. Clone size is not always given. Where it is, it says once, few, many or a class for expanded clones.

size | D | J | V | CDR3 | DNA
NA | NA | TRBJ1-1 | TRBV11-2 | CASSLVYSSNTEAFF | TGTGCCAGCAGCTTAGTGTACAGCTCGAACACTGAAGCTTTCTTT
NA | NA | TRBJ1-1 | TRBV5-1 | CASSYGNTEAFF | TGCGCCAGCAGTTACGGGAACACTGAAGCTTTCTTT
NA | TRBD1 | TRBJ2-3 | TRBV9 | CASSDDDRVKDTQYF | TGTGCCAGCAGCGATGACGACAGGGTTAAAGATACGCAGTATTTT
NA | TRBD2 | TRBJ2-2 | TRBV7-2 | CASSAPSGGTGELFF | TGTGCCAGCAGCGCCCCTAGCGGGGGCACCGGGGAGCTGTTTTTT
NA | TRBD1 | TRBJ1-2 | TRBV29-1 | CSAWTGEGYGYTF | TGCAGCGCCTGGACAGGGGAGGGCTATGGCTACACCTTC
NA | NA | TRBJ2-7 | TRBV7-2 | CASSLDPGSYEQYF | TGTGCCAGCAGCTTAGATCCAGGTTCCTACGAGCAGTACTTC
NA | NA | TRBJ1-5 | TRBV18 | CASSPKTGQNQPQHF | TGTGCCAGCTCACCAAAGACAGGCCAGAATCAGCCCCAGCATTTT
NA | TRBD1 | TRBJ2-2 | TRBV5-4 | CASSLDRQGGTGELFF | TGTGCCAGCAGCTTGGACCGACAGGGTGGTACCGGGGAGCTGTTTTTT
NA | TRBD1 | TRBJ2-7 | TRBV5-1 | CASSLGAGGHYEQYF | TGCGCCAGCAGCTTGGGGGCAGGGGGACACTACGAGCAGTACTTC
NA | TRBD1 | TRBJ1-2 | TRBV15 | CATSRDLRGQGNGYTF | TGTGCCACCAGCAGAGATCTTCGGGGACAGGGTAATGGCTACACCTTC
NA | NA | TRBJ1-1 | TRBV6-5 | CASSYSGVNTEAFF | TGTGCCAGCAGTTACTCCGGGGTAAACACTGAAGCTTTCTTT
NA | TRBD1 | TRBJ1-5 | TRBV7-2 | CASSSTGTGGFQPQHF | TGTGCCAGCAGCTCAACCGGGACAGGGGGATTTCAGCCCCAGCATTTT
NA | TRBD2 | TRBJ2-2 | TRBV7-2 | CASSLQRIRGAGELFF | TGTGCCAGCAGCTTACAAAGGATTCGGGGGGCCGGGGAGCTGTTTTTT
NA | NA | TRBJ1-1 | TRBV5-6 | CASSRLGGSNTEAFF | TGTGCCAGCAGCCGTCTCGGGGGGAGTAACACTGAAGCTTTCTTT
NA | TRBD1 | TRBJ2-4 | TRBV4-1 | CASSQDRSGDSPSKNIQYF | TGCGCCAGCAGCCAAGATAGGAGTGGGGACAGTCCGTCCAAAAACATTCAGTACTTC
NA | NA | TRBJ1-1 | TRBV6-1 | CASNPRDTYTEAFF | TGTGCCAGCAACCCCCGGGACACATACACTGAAGCTTTCTTT
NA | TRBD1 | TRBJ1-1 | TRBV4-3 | CASSQVWTGDRMAFF | TGCGCCAGCAGCCAAGTTTGGACAGGGGATCGGATGGCTTTCTTT
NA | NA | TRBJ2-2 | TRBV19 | CASSITPLYTGELFF | TGTGCCAGTAGTATAACCCCACTATATACCGGGGAGCTGTTTTTT
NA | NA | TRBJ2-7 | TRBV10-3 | CAISEQGPSYEQYF | TGTGCCATCAGTGAACAGGGTCCCTCCTACGAGCAGTACTTC
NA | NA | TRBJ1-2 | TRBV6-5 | CASSYQALGYGYTF | TGTGCCAGCAGTTACCAGGCCCTGGGCTATGGCTACACCTTC
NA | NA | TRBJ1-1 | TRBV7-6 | CASSLAFRGTEAFF | TGTGCCAGCAGCTTAGCGTTTCGGGGTACTGAAGCTTTCTTT
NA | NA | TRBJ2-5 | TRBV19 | CASSGGAAGVGETQYF | TGTGCCAGTAGTGGGGGCGCGGCAGGGGTAGGGGAGACCCAGTACTTC
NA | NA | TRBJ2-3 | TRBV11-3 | CASSCFLAPDISRPDTQYF | TGTGCCAGCAGCTGTTTCTTGGCCCCGGACATATCTCGCCCAGATACGCAGTATTTT
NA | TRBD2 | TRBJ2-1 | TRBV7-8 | CASSGPGTSGVKSSYNEQFF | TGTGCCAGCAGCGGTCCCGGGACTAGCGGGGTCAAGAGCTCCTACAATGAGCAGTTCTTC
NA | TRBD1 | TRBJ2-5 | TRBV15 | CATSRDLGTGVQETQYF | TGTGCCACCAGCAGAGATCTTGGGACAGGCGTTCAAGAGACCCAGTACTTC
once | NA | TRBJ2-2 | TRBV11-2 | CASSSWVGRYTGELFF | TGTGCCAGCAGCTCCTGGGTGGGGCGGTACACCGGGGAGCTGTTTTTT
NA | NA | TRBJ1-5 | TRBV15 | CATSRDLGHSLREEPQHF | TGTGCCACCAGCAGAGATCTCGGACATTCCTTAAGAGAGGAGCCCCAGCATTTT
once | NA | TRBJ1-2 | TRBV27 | CASSPNRINYGYTF | TGTGCCAGCAGTCCAAACAGGATAAACTATGGCTACACCTTC
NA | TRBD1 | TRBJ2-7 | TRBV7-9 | CASRGQGVEQYF | TGTGCCAGCAGAGGACAGGGTGTCGAGCAGTACTTC
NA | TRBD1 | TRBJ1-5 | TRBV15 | CATSRDAGQPFQPQHF | TGTGCCACCAGCAGAGATGCGGGACAGCCTTTTCAGCCCCAGCATTTT
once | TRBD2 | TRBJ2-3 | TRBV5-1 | CASSSGTSGGVDTQYF | TGCGCCAGCAGCAGCGGGACTAGCGGGGGTGTGGATACGCAGTATTTT
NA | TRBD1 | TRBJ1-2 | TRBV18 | CASSPVNRDRGGPSNYGYTF | TGTGCCAGCTCACCCGTCAACCGGGACAGGGGGGGACCATCTAACTATGGCTACACCTTC
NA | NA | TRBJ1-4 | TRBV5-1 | CASSLATGGNEKLFF | TGCGCCAGCAGCTTGGCAACCGGGGGTAATGAAAAACTGTTTTTT
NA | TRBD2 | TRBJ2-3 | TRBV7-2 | CASSPSLTSAYDTQYF | TGTGCCAGCAGCCCAAGCCTGACTAGCGCATATGATACGCAGTATTTT
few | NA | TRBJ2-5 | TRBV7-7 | CASSPQRTGGETQYF | TGTGCCAGCAGCCCTCAGCGGACAGGAGGGGAGACCCAGTACTTC
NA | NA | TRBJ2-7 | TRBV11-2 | CASSLPSPHEQYF | TGTGCCAGCAGCTTGCCTAGCCCCCACGAGCAGTACTTC
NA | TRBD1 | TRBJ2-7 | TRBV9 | CASSPGTGGGYEQYF | TGTGCCAGCAGCCCCGGGACAGGGGGCGGGTACGAGCAGTACTTC
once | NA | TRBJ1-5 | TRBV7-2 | CASSLTGSLNQPQHF | TGTGCCAGCAGCCTAACAGGGAGCTTGAATCAGCCCCAGCATTTT
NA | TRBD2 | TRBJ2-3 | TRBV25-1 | CASSEYALAGATDTQYF | TGTGCCAGCAGTGAATATGCCCTAGCGGGGGCCACAGATACGCAGTATTTT
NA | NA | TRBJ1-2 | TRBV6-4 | CASSDSARTGRSGYTF | TGTGCCAGCAGTGACAGCGCACGAACTGGTCGCTCCGGCTACACCTTC
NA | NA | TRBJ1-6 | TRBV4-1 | CASSQDKRRSYNSPLHF | TGCGCCAGCAGCCAAGATAAGCGGCGCTCCTATAATTCACCCCTCCACTTT
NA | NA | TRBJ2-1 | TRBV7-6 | CASSRNRDEQFF | TGTGCCAGCAGCCGAAACAGGGATGAGCAGTTCTTC
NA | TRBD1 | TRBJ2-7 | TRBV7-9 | CASSLVAGGAYEQYF | TGTGCCAGCAGCTTAGTTGCAGGGGGAGCCTACGAGCAGTACTTC
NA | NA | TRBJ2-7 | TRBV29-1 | CSAGSGDYEQYF | TGCAGCGCTGGGAGTGGAGACTACGAGCAGTACTTC
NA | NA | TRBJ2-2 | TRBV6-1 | CATTGTTGELFF | TGTGCCACAACAGGGACCACCGGGGAGCTGTTTTTT
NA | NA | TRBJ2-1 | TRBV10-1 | CASSAGLQENEQFF | TGCGCCAGCAGTGCCGGGCTACAGGAGAATGAGCAGTTCTTC
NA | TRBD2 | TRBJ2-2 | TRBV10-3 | CAISAPTSGGVGEELFF | TGTGCCATCAGTGCCCCAACTAGCGGGGGGGTCGGGGAGGAGCTGTTTTTT
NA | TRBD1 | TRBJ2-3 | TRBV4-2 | CASSQDETGSITDTQYF | TGTGCCAGCAGCCAAGACGAGACAGGGTCGATCACAGATACGCAGTATTTT
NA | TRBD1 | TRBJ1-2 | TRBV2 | CASSETGLNYGYTF | TGTGCCAGCAGCGAGACAGGGCTCAACTATGGCTACACCTTC
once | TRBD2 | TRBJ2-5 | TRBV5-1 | CASSLNGGGARETQYF | TGCGCCAGCAGCTTGAATGGCGGGGGGGCACGAGAGACCCAGTACTTC
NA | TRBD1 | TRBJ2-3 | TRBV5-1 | CASSLGQGDVDTQYF | TGCGCCAGCAGCTTGGGACAGGGGGATGTAGATACGCAGTATTTT
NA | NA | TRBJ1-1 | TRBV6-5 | CASRGRAGTEAFF | TGTGCCAGCAGGGGTAGGGCGGGTACTGAAGCTTTCTTT
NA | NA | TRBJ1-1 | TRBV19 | CASSIVSGYTEAFF | TGTGCCAGTAGTATAGTTTCAGGGTACACTGAAGCTTTCTTT
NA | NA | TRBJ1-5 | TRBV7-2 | CASSQWGGNQPQHF | TGTGCCAGCAGCCAGTGGGGGGGCAATCAGCCCCAGCATTTT
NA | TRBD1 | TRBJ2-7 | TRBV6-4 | CASRGRGTGYHEQYF | TGTGCCAGCAGGGGGAGGGGGACAGGGTACCACGAGCAGTACTTC
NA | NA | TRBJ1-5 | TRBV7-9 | CASSFGDPAGSYQPQHF | TGTGCCAGCAGCTTCGGAGACCCGGCCGGGTCATATCAGCCCCAGCATTTT
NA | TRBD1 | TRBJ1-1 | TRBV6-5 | CASSRQGTNTEAFF | TGTGCCAGCAGTAGACAGGGGACGAACACTGAAGCTTTCTTT
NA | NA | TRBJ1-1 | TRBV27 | CASSVGQIAFF | TGTGCCAGCAGTGTTGGACAGATCGCTTTCTTT
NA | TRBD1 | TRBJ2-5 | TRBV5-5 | CASSLGQGNQETQYF | TGTGCCAGCAGCTTGGGACAGGGGAACCAAGAGACCCAGTACTTC
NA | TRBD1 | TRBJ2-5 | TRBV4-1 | CASSTDRGRSETQYF | TGCGCCAGCAGCACCGACAGGGGTCGGTCAGAGACCCAGTACTTC